This passage covers 26 T cell receptor beta chains from one sample sequenced in a study of blood T cell repertoires in COVID-19. This table comes from immunoSEQ multiplex PCR, and its TCRdb copy is limited to in-frame clones, with some not included. The sample gives about 160,000 clones, roughly 87% of which show up once; less than 5% is in the top ten. The material sequenced was peripheral blood. Source of these receptors: a woman aged 55-69 years who had recovered from COVID-19.

The count of this clone is one. CDR3 nucleotide sequence: TGTGCCAGCAGTGAAATCCCACTCTACGGTGGCTACACCTTC. This codes for CASSEIPLYGGYTF. The chain has TRBV6-1 and TRBJ1-2; D call uncertain. The germline V gene has CDR1 MNHNS and CDR2 SASEGT. Trimming took 2 bases from V and 7 from J, leaving 14 bases between them. The CDR3 is 14 residues long.

The chain employs TRBV9 and TRBJ2-1; 11 positions agree with TRBD2. V gave up 7 bases and J gave up 4 bases; unmatched junction bases: 10. CDR1 SGDLS and CDR2 YYNGEE come from the germline V gene. This CDR3 spans 16 amino acids. CDR3 residues: CASGRASGGTYNEQFF. The CDR3 DNA reads as TGTGCCAGCGGAAGAGCTAGCGGGGGGACTTACAATGAGCAGTTCTTC.

V is TRBV5-4 and J is TRBJ2-7, with 9 bases aligning to TRBD2. Germline values: CDR1 SGHNT, CDR2 YYREEE (reference sequence). This CDR3 spans 14 amino acids. V trimming: 4 bases; J trimming: 3 bases; junction bases outside the gene matches: 5. The chain's CDR3 is CASSRGGGYYEQYF. For the CDR3, the DNA is TGTGCCAGCAGCCGCGGGGGGGGATACTACGAGCAGTACTTC. The complete variable domain, with remaining parts taken from reference TRBV5-4 and TRBJ2-7, reads ETGVTQSPTHLIKTRGQQVTLRCSSQSGHNTVSWYQQALGQGPQFIFQYYREEENGRGNFPPRFSGLQFPNYSSELNVNALELDDSALYLCASSRGGGYYEQYFGPGTRLTVT.

The chain joins TRBV5-5 to TRBJ1-2; D is uncertain. V lost 6 bases and J lost 4, with 13 bases in between. Germline V CDR1 and CDR2: SGHKS, YYEKEE (reference sequence). This CDR3 region has 13 residues. The CDR3 here is CASTPLTVYGYTF. The DNA of the CDR3 is TGTGCCAGCACCCCCCTTACGGTCTATGGCTACACCTTC.

This clone was observed a single time. This chain links TRBV27 with TRBJ1-1, with unresolved D. Per the germline V gene, CDR1 is MNHEY and CDR2 is SMNVEV (reference sequence). Deletions cut 3 bases from V and 1 base from J, with 15 bases between. CDR3 length: 16 residues. The CDR3 protein is CASSFLYSPGNTEAFF. The CDR3 DNA follows: TGTGCCAGCAGTTTCCTTTACAGCCCCGGGAACACTGAAGCTTTCTTT.

V is TRBV3-1 (or the pseudogene TRBV3-2) and J is TRBJ2-1, with a weak D call TRBD2 (7 bases). This CDR3 region has 17 residues. The V end lost 2 bases, the J end lost 7 bases, and 21 bases lay between the germline ends. Germline CDR1 LGHDT, CDR2 YNNKEL (reference sequence). CDR3 residues: CASSQKTLGGRLNEQFF. The CDR3 DNA sequence: TGTGCCAGCAGCCAAAAGACGCTGGGGGGGCGCCTAAATGAGCAGTTCTTC.

The rearrangement links TRBV5-3 to TRBJ2-7, with 10 bases that match TRBD1. TRBV5-3 is known as an ORF, though its function is uncertain. CDR3 length: 17 amino acids. V was pared by 0 bases and J by 2 bases, with 8 bases of the junction left unmatched. CDR3 bases: TGTGCCAGAAGCTTGGACAGACAGGGGGCAGGTGCCTACGAGCAGTACTTC. Its translation: CARSLDRQGAGAYEQYF.

V and J are TRBV5-1 and TRBJ1-2; tentatively, D is TRBD1 (5 bases). Germline CDR1 and CDR2: SGHRS and YFSETQ. Trimming took 2 bases from V and 3 from J, leaving 11 bases between them. This CDR3 is 14 amino acids long. The CDR3 spells CASSFSGGDYGYTF. DNA of the CDR3: TGCGCCAGCAGCTTCTCTGGAGGGGACTATGGCTACACCTTC. The whole variable domain, filled in from reference TRBV5-1 and TRBJ1-2, reads KAGVTQTPRYLIKTRGQQVTLSCSPISGHRSVSWYQQTPGQGLQFLFEYFSETQRNKGNFPGRFSGRQFSNSRSEMNVSTLELGDSALYLCASSFSGGDYGYTFGSGTRLTVV.

The genes are TRBV28 and TRBJ1-5, with D unclear. The CDR3 length is 15 residues. Per the germline V gene, CDR1 is MDHEN and CDR2 is SYDVKM. V was clipped by 5 bases and J by 1 base, with 12 bases between them. CDR3 coding DNA: TGTGCCAGCAGTATACAAGATCCAAGCAATCAGCCCCAGCATTTT. Translation gives CASSIQDPSNQPQHF.

The chain is built from TRBV27 and TRBJ2-5; TRBD2 matches at 7 bases. V gave up 6 bases and J gave up 7 bases; unmatched junction bases: 5. Germline assignment: CDR1 MNHEY and CDR2 SMNVEV (reference sequence). This CDR3 has 12 residues. The CDR3 nucleotides are TGTGCCAGCAGCACGGGGGGTGGGACCCAGTACTTC. This gives the protein CASSTGGGTQYF.

The J gene is TRBJ2-3, the V gene TRBV12-3 or TRBV12-4, with unresolved D. The CDR3 has 13 amino acids. The germline V and J ends were trimmed by 7 bases and 4 bases, with 12 bases remaining between them. DNA of the CDR3: TGTGCCAGCACCCTTTCCGAGGCAGATACGCAGTATTTT. Translation gives CASTLSEADTQYF.

Regarding this clone: The junction departs from the called germline gene at one end, perhaps through a read error. The V gene is TRBV7-7, the J gene TRBJ1-3; 9 bases map to TRBD1. Germline V CDR1 and CDR2: SSHAT, FNYEAQ (reference sequence). CDR3 length: 15 amino acids. The CDR3 reads CASSRGQGWGNTIYF. The CDR3 coding sequence is TGTGCTAGCAGCCGCGGACAGGGGTGGGGAAACACCATATATTTT.

The chain employs TRBV4-3 and TRBJ2-6; 7 positions match TRBD2. The CDR3 length is 17 residues. The junction had 4 bases not matched to a gene; V was cut back by 0 bases and J by 2 bases. The germline CDR1 and CDR2 sequences are LGHNA and YSLEER. Here the CDR3 reads CASSQELGGAGANVLTF. CDR3 bases: TGCGCCAGCAGCCAAGAGCTGGGGGGGGCTGGGGCCAACGTCCTGACTTTC.

CDR3 in amino acids: CATTGQFGVTLNTEAFF. The CDR3 coding sequence is TGCGCCACAACGGGACAGTTCGGCGTTACGCTAAACACTGAAGCTTTCTTT. V and J are TRBV10-2 and TRBJ1-1; 7 nucleotides agree with TRBD1. The CDR3 is made up of 17 amino acids. Germline V gene sequence: CDR1 WSHSY, CDR2 SAAADI. J was trimmed by 2 bases and V by 10 bases; bases with no gene match: 19.

The table lists this clone with a count of one. CDR3 DNA: TGTGCCACCAGTGATTTGCGTCAGGCGCTCTCGTCTTACTACGAGCAGTACTTC. This codes for CATSDLRQALSSYYEQYF. V and J are TRBV24-1 and TRBJ2-7; D remains ambiguous. The V and J ends lost 0 bases and 3 bases respectively, with 20 bases between them. Germline values: CDR1 KGHDR, CDR2 SFDVKD. The CDR3 has 18 amino acids.

This rearrangement joins TRBV13 to TRBJ2-1; D might be TRBD1 (6 bases). Trimming cost V 4 bases and J 9 bases, with 10 bases left between them. From germline, CDR1 is PRHDT and CDR2 FYEKMQ (reference sequence). This CDR3 spans 12 amino acids. The CDR3, as DNA: TGTGCCAGCAGCTGGACAGTGAGTGAGCAGTTCTTC. This translates into CASSWTVSEQFF.

The chain has TRBV5-1 and TRBJ2-7; weak D call: TRBD1 (7 bases). V was shortened by 3 bases and J by 2 bases, with 15 bases between the two germline ends. The CDR3 totals 15 residues. Germline V gene data show CDR1 as SGHRS and CDR2 as YFSETQ. CDR3 protein: CASSSAGQLPYEQYF. CDR3 coding DNA: TGCGCCAGCAGCTCTGCGGGACAGCTCCCCTACGAGCAGTACTTC.

V usage is TRBV7-8 and J usage is TRBJ1-4; D not resolved. This CDR3 is built from 19 residues. From germline, CDR1 is SGHVS and CDR2 FQNEAQ. Trimming stripped 3 bases from V and 7 bases from J, with 27 bases between. The CDR3 region is CASSLSRVMFGSVGEKLFF. The CDR3, as DNA: TGTGCCAGCAGCTTGAGTCGGGTGATGTTTGGCTCCGTCGGTGAAAAACTGTTTTTT.

The chain has TRBV6-1 and TRBJ1-2, with TRBD1 identical over 10 bases. The CDR3 has 16 amino acids. V lost 3 bases to trimming and J lost 10 bases; unmatched junction nucleotides: 14. From germline, CDR1 is MNHNS and CDR2 SASEGT. This CDR3 reads CASSDSRQGAADDYTF. The CDR3 DNA is TGTGCCAGCAGTGACAGTCGACAGGGGGCGGCTGATGACTACACCTTC.

The chain has TRBV18 and TRBJ2-5, with 8 bases identical to TRBD1. The V and J ends lost 2 bases and 4 bases, in that order; junction bases with no gene match: 3. This CDR3 is 14 amino acids long. CDR1 and CDR2 (germline): KGHSH, LQKENI. The DNA for the CDR3 is TGTGCCAGCTCACCATACGACAGGGGAGAGACCCAGTACTTC. Its protein product is CASSPYDRGETQYF.

This chain joins TRBV6-6 and TRBJ1-2; D is unresolved. Trimming took off 6 bases at V and 7 bases at J, with 21 bases between the two ends. The CDR3 is 15 amino acids. In germline, CDR1 is MNHNY, CDR2 SVGAGI (reference sequence). The CDR3 protein is CASRLDSALYGGYTF. The CDR3 DNA follows: TGTGCCAGCAGGTTGGACTCAGCCCTCTATGGTGGCTACACCTTC.

This clone was observed once. CDR3 DNA sequence: TGTGCCAGCAGCGGTAGGGGGAAGGGGAATTACGAGCAGTACTTC. Its translation: CASSGRGKGNYEQYF. V gene TRBV6-5 combines with J gene TRBJ2-7, with a possible D match to TRBD1 (6 bases). This CDR3 comprises 15 residues. Trimming stripped 6 bases from V and 4 bases from J, with 19 bases between. Germline V gene data show CDR1 as MNHEY and CDR2 as SVGAGI.

As DNA, the CDR3 is TGTGCCAGCAGACTAGCGGGGGTTGGTGAGCAGTTCTTC. It encodes CASRLAGVGEQFF. The chain employs TRBV2 and TRBJ2-1; TRBD2 matches 11 bases. There are 13 residues in the CDR3. V lost 6 bases, J lost 9 bases, and 4 bases stayed unmatched. Germline V gene sequence: CDR1 SNHLY, CDR2 FYNNEI.

V and J are TRBV6-2 or TRBV6-3 and TRBJ1-3; D possibly corresponds to TRBD1 (5 bases). The CDR3 sequence is 16 residues long. V lost 5 bases, J lost 0 bases, and 14 bases lay in between. Looked up from germline, CDR1 is MNHEY and CDR2 is SVGEGT. This CDR3 is CASSRRQGGSGNTIYF. CDR3 nucleotides: TGTGCCAGCAGTCGAAGGCAGGGAGGCTCTGGAAACACCATATATTTT.

The chain links TRBV2 to TRBJ1-2; 8 bases are shared with TRBD1. The V gene's germline CDR1 is SNHLY and CDR2 FYNNEI. V lost 6 bases and J lost 7; bases outside the gene matches: 10. This CDR3 contains 14 residues. CDR3 region: CASRPPQGDGGYTF. For the CDR3, the DNA is TGTGCCAGCAGGCCCCCACAGGGGGATGGTGGCTACACCTTC.

The rearrangement links TRBV7-2 to TRBJ2-3, with 9 bases matching TRBD2. V was pared by 3 bases and J by 4 bases, with 2 bases of the junction left unmatched. CDR3 length equals 14 residues. Germline CDR1 is SGHTA and CDR2 is FQGNSA. CDR3: CASSLLAGPDTQYF. CDR3 coding DNA: TGTGCCAGCAGCTTGCTAGCGGGGCCAGATACGCAGTATTTT.